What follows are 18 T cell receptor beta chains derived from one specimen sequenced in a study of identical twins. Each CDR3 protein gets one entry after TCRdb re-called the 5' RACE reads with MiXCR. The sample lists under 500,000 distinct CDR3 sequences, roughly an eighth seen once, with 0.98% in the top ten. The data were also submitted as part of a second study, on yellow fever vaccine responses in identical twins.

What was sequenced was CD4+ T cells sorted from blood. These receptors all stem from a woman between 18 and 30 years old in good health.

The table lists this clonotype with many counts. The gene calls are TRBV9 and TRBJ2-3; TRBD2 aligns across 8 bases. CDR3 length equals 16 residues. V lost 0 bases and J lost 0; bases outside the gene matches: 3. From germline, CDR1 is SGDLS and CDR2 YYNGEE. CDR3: CASSVGAGGSTDTQYF. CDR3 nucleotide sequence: TGTGCCAGCAGCGTAGGGGCGGGGGGAAGCACAGATACGCAGTATTTT.

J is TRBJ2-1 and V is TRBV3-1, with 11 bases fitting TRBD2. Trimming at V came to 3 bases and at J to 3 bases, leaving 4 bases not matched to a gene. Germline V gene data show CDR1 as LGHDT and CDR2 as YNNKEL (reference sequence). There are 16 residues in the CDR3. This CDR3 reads CASSQIAGGRYNEQFF. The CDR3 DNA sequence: TGTGCCAGCAGCCAGATAGCGGGGGGGCGCTACAATGAGCAGTTCTTC.

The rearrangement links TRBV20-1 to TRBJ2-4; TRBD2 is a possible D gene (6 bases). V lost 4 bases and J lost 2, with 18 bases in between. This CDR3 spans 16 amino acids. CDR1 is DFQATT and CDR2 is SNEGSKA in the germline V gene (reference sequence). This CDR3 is CSAILSSGGSKNIQYF. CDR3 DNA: TGCAGTGCTATCTTGTCCTCCGGGGGATCCAAAAACATTCAGTACTTC.

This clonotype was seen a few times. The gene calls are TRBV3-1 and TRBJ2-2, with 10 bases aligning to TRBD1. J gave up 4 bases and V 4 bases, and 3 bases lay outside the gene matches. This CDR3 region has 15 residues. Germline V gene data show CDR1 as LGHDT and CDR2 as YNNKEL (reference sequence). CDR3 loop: CASSPWDRGTGELFF. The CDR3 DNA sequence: TGTGCCAGCAGCCCCTGGGACAGGGGCACCGGGGAGCTGTTTTTT.

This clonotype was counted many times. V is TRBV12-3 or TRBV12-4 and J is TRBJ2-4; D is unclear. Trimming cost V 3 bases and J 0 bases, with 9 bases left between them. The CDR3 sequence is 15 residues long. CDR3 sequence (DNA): TGTGCCAGCAGTTTTAGGCCTGTAGCCAAAAACATTCAGTACTTC. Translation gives CASSFRPVAKNIQYF.

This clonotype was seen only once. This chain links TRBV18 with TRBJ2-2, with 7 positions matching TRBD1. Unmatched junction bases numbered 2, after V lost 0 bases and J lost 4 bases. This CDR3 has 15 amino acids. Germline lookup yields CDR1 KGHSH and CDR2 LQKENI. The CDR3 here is CASSPPTGATGELFF. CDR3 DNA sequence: TGTGCCAGCTCACCACCTACAGGGGCCACCGGGGAGCTGTTTTTT.

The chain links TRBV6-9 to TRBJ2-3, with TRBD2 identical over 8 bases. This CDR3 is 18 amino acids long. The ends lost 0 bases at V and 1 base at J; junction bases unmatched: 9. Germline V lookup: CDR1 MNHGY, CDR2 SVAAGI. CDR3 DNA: TGTGCCAGCAGTTATTCCAAACGGGACGGGGGGGGCACAGATACGCAGTATTTT. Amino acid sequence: CASSYSKRDGGGTDTQYF.

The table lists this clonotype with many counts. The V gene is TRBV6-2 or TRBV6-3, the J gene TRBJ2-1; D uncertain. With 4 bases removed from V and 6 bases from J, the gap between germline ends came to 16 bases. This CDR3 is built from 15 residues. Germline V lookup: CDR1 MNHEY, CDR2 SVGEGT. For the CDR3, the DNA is TGTGCCAGCAGTTTTTCTTCGACGGCGACCAATGAGCAGTTCTTC. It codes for CASSFSSTATNEQFF.

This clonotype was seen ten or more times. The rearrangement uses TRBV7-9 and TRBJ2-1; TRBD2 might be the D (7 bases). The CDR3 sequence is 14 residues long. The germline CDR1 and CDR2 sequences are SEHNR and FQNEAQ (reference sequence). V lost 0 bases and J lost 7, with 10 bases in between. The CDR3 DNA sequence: TGTGCCAGCAGCTTAGCGGGGGGGCGGAATGAGCAGTTCTTC. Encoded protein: CASSLAGGRNEQFF.

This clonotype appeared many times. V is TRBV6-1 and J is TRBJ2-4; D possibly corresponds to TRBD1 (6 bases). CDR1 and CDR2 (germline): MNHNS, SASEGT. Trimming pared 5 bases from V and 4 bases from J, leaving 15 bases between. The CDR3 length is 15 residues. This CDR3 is CASSKTGTPKNIQYF. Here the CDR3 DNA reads TGTGCCAGCAGTAAAACCGGGACACCAAAAAACATTCAGTACTTC.

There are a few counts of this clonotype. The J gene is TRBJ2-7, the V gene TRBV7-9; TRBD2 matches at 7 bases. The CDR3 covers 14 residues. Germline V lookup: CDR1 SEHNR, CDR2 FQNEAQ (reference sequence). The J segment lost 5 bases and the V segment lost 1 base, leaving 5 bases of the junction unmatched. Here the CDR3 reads CASSLGLARHEQYF. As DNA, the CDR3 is TGTGCCAGCAGCTTAGGACTAGCCCGACACGAGCAGTACTTC.

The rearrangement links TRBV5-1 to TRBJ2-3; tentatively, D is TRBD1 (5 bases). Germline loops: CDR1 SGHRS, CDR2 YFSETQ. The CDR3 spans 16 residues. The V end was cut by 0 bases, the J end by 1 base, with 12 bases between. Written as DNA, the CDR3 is TGCGCCAGCAGCTTGGCGTCAGGGAAGGGCACAGATACGCAGTATTTT. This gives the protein CASSLASGKGTDTQYF.

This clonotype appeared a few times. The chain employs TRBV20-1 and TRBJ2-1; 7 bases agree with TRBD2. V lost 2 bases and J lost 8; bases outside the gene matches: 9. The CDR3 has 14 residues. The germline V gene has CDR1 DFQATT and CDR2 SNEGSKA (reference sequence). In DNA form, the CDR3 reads TGCAGTGCTAGACGCCGGGACTATGTCTATGAGCAGTTCTTC. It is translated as CSARRRDYVYEQFF.

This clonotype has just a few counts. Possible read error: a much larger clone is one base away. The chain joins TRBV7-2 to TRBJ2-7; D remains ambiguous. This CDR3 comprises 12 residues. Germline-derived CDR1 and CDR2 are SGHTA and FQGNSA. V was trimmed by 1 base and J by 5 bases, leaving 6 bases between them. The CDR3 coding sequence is TGTGCCAGCAGCTTAGTCCCCCACGAGCAGTACTTC. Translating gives CASSLVPHEQYF. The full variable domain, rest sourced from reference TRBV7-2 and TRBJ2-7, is GAGVSQSPSNKVTEKGKDVELRCDPISGHTALYWYRQSLGQGLEFLIYFQGNSAPDKSGLPSDRFSAERTGGSVSTLTIQRTQQEDSAVYLCASSLVPHEQYFGPGTRLTVT.

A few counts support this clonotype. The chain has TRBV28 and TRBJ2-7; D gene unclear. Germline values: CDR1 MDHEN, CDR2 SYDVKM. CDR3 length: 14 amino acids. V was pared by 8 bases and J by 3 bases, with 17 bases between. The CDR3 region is CASSPASALYEQYF. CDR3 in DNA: TGTGCCAGCTCCCCTGCCAGTGCTCTCTACGAGCAGTACTTC.

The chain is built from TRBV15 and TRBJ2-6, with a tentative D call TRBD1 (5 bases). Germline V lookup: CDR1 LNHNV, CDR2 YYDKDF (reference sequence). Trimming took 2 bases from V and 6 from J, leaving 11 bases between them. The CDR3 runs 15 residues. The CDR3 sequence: CATSRPGYEANVLTF. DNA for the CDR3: TGTGCCACCAGCAGACCAGGGTACGAGGCCAACGTCCTGACTTTC.

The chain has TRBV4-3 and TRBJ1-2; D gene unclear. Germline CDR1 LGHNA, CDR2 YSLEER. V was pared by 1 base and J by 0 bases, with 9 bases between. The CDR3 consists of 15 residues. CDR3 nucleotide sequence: TGCGCCAGCAGCCAAGTCGGGAATTCTAACTATGGCTACACCTTC. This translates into CASSQVGNSNYGYTF.

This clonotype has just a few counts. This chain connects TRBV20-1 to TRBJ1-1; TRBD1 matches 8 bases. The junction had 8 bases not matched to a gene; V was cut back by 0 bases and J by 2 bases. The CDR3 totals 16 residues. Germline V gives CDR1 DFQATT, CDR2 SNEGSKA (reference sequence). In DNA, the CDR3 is TGCAGTGCTAGAGAGGGCAGGGGGCTTGTCAACACTGAAGCTTTCTTT. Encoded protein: CSAREGRGLVNTEAFF.